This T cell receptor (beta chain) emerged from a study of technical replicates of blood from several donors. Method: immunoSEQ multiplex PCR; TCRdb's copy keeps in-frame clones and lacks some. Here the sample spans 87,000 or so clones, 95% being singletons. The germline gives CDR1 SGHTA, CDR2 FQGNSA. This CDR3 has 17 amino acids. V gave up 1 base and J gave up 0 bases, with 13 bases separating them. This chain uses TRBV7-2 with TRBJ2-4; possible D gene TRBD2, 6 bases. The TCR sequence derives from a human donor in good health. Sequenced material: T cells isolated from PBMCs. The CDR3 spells CASSLVVSGLAKNIQYF. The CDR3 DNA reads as TGTGCCAGCAGCTTAGTTGTTAGCGGTTTAGCCAAAAACATTCAGTACTTC. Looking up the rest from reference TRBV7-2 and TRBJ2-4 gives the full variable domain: GAGVSQSPSNKVTEKGKDVELRCDPISGHTALYWYRQSLGQGLEFLIYFQGNSAPDKSGLPSDRFSAERTGGSVSTLTIQRTQQEDSAVYLCASSLVVSGLAKNIQYFGAGTRLSVL.